This T cell receptor (beta chain) was sequenced for a study of post-analysis software for immune sequencing data. On this clonotype itself: Antigen unknown.

Unique molecular identifiers were carried by the TCR beta cDNA libraries. Each CDR3 protein is one row after TCRdb ran MiXCR on the PCR reads. Counted here are roughly 800,000 distinct CDR3 sequences, under 60% occurring once; the ten biggest clones make up approximately 5%. Study results and limitations: TRBV5-6, TRBV5-1 and TRBV20-1 were among four to six TRBV segments more frequent in patients than controls. Among multiple sclerosis patients, normalized Chao1 diversity was significantly below that of controls. Strong co-clustering by F measure was seen for same-batch samples.

This CDR3 spans 16 amino acids. J was trimmed by 2 bases and V by 0 bases; bases with no gene match: 4. The germline V gene has CDR1 MNHEY and CDR2 SVGAGI. J is TRBJ2-1 and V is TRBV6-5; the match to TRBD2 covers 7 bases. This sequence was found in a girl aged 10-17 years with multiple sclerosis. Specimen: blood. In nucleotides, the CDR3 is TGTGCCAGCAGTTACTCGCAACGGGAGGCCTACAATGAGCAGTTCTTC. Its protein is CASSYSQREAYNEQFF.